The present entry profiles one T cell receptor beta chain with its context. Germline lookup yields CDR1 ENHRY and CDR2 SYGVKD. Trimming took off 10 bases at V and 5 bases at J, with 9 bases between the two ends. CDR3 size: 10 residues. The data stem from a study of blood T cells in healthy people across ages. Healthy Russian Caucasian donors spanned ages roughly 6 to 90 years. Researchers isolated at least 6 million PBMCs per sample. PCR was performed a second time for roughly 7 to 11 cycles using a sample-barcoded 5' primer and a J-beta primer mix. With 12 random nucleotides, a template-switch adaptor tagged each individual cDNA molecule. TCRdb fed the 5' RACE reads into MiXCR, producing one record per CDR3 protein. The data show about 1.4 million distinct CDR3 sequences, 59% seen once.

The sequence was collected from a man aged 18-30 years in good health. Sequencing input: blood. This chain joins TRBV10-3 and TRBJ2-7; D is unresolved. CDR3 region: CATRKDEQYF. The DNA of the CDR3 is TGTGCCACCAGGAAAGACGAGCAGTACTTC.